This T cell receptor beta chain was observed in a study of metastatic and nonmetastatic thyroid tumors. As for the study in general: Malignant thyroid and benign thyroid patients provided blood and tumor or nodule tissue whose repertoires were compared.

None of the patients had undergone any treatment ahead of thyroid surgery. The CDR3 spans 15 residues. Trimming at V came to 6 bases and at J to 4 bases, leaving 12 bases not matched to a gene. CDR1 and CDR2 (germline): DFQATT, SNEGSKA (reference sequence). Per the original methods: Across clinicopathological groups, CDR3 differences served as the basis for building a distant-metastasis classifier for papillary thyroid cancer. TCRdb re-called clones from the PCR reads using MiXCR. The V and J calls follow TCRdb's processing rather than the paper's. The sample has tens of thousands of clones, 17% seen once. Findings and caveats of the study: As reported, TCR beta diversity in blood and tumor was significantly higher in malignant thyroid tumors than in benign nodules.

In regard to this clone: Its target is not known.

V usage is TRBV20-1 and J usage is TRBJ1-5, with 7 bases fitting TRBD1. The sequencing input was blood. The sequence was collected from a female donor with papillary thyroid cancer or a benign thyroid nodule (not recorded which). Some clones in this sample may be carry-over from other donors' samples. The CDR3 loop is CSAVRQGELNQPQHF. The CDR3 region has the DNA TGCAGTGCGGTTAGACAGGGAGAATTGAATCAGCCCCAGCATTTT.